This entry features one T cell receptor beta chain sequence. Its antigen is not known. These data come from a study of cytomegalovirus exposure and HLA in healthy donors. The PCR contained 60 Vbeta and 13 Jbeta primers. Profiling relied on immunoSEQ multiplex PCR, and the TCRdb table lists in-frame clones only, not all of them. The repertoire holds 55,000 to 80,000 clones, with over 70% as singletons. This CDR3 has 15 amino acids. Trimming stripped 2 bases from V and 5 bases from J, with 15 bases between. CDR1 and CDR2 from the germline V gene are MNHEY and SMNVEV (reference sequence). Study findings and constraints: Presence/absence comparisons presumed near-even sequencing depth among donors.

This chain joins TRBV27 and TRBJ1-2, with D uncertain. The sequence was obtained from a man in his 70s in good health and CMV-seronegative. The sequenced sample was PBMCs. The CDR3 DNA reads as TGTGCCAGCAGTTTAAGTGCGGTGGAAAGATATGGCTACACCTTC. Translated, it gives CASSLSAVERYGYTF.